This T cell receptor beta chain was sequenced during a study of shared clonotypes between healthy human individuals (TCRdb year 2020). Looking at the study overall: A few men and a couple of women, aged 18 to 49 years, made up the cohort. Each donor's leukapheresis produced roughly between roughly 0.85 and 10 billion PBMCs. The study deeply sequenced blood TCR repertoires of about 5 healthy adults to estimate repertoire size and the extent of clonotype sharing between individuals. For each donor, CD4 naive and CD4 memory were each run on three plates, CD8 naive on two plates, and CD8 memory on one plate. Libraries were prepared and TCR repertoires were sequenced by different laboratories using diverse techniques, in order to increase sequencing depth and limit assay-specific biases. The study at large found these results: Estimated clonotype richness was generally larger for naive than for memory subsets. Incomplete sequencing was indicated by rarefaction of sorted-subset datasets, despite the large sequencing depth. Pairwise subsampling led to the expectation that sequencing depth would affect the degree of clonotype sharing among donors. Sampling was restricted to blood, and TCR repertoires in tissue are likely to differ from TCR repertoires in blood. Across four donors, around 5.4% of naive CD4, approximately 3.5% of naive CD8, 2% to 2.5% of memory CD4, and approximately 0.4% of memory CD8 clonotypes were shared. Compared with non-shared clonotypes, the clonotypes found in all four sorted-subset donors had higher generation probabilities. The genetic and exposure-history diversity represented was limited by the small number of donors.

The donors were healthy, HIV-negative adults with no recently reported acute infections or vaccinations. Only Caucasian adults living in Nashville, Tennessee, USA were represented among the donors. CD4+ T cells were enriched through magnetic negative selection, after which naive cells were positively selected on CD45RA and the remaining negative fraction served as the memory subset. After blood collection by leukapheresis, PBMCs were isolated using Ficoll-Histopaque density gradient centrifugation and then cryopreserved in the vapor phase of liquid nitrogen. Analytical flow cytometry was used to check the purity and quantity of every magnetically sorted T cell population. From each sorted fraction, genomic DNA was isolated and quantified by UV absorbance on a Nanodrop 2000c. TCR CDR3 regions were amplified from genomic DNA by multiplex PCR using the deep immunoSEQ assay. Extracted genomic DNA from each cell subset was distributed evenly across all wells of several immunoSEQ 96-well plates, and each plate was treated as a replicate. For sorted subsets, around 200 ng genomic DNA, equal to tens of thousands of T cell genomes, was loaded into each replicate PCR. Purified libraries were quantified with a Qubit 3.0 fluorometer, sized on a Bioanalyzer 2100, and re-quantified with the KAPA Library Quantification kit. Each immunoSEQ 96-well plate was sequenced on its own single-read 150-cycle Illumina NextSeq 550 flow cell. On the study's bioinformatics: Because only junctional sequences without quality scores were contained in the immunoSEQ output, filtering matching that applied to full-length reads could not be performed. To assign V/J genes and CDR3, sequences were annotated using PyIR, a Python wrapper for IgBLAST v1.9, with IMGT germline references. Any read was removed if the V/J assignment was weak (E-value above 1e-6), the CDR3 was missing, or the read contained stop codons, out-of-frame junctions, or ambiguous translated residues. V3J clonotypes were defined as sequences sharing the same inferred V gene, J gene, and CDR3 amino acid sequence. Percentage overlap between repertoires was calculated by dividing the number of shared unique clonotypes by the size of the smaller repertoire. Three approaches were used to assess repertoire richness: RTK rarefaction, the Chao1 estimator, and Recon v2.1 estimates of unobserved clonotypes. Generation probabilities for all TCRbeta clonotypes obtained by the gDNA method from a few donors were computed using OLGA. Here the immuneACCESS table is served through TCRdb, limited to in-frame sequences with V and J called. Missing clones are a known gap in these copies; in checked studies unresolved V genes cover under half, and the rest lacks a known reason. Clone size and the V and J calls come from that table; the DNA yielded D and trimming. The sample table shows a few million clones, and under 95% are seen once. 0.3% to 0.4% of the sample comes from the top ten.

On this clone itself: This clone's antigen is unknown. No much larger clone is present one base from it, and per-base qualities are unavailable.

Reading from cysteine to phenylalanine, the CDR3 counts 15 amino acids. CDR3 DNA only is kept here, 45 bases in frame from base 1. From a lookup of the germline V gene (reference sequence), CDR1 and CDR2 are MNHEY and SMNVEV. V ends up 7 bases short and J 5 bases short, with an unmatched junction base count of 8. Recombination joined TRBV27 with TRBJ2-5, with 12 bases matching TRBD1. Sequencing was performed on naive CD4+ T cells from PBMCs. The cell subset or site label of this sample denotes: CD45RA+ positively selected. This TCR derives from a man between 18 and 29 years old in good health. Some clones in this sample may be carry-over from other donors' samples. This receptor carries the CDR3 CASKGTGGPQETQYF. In nucleotides, the sequence is TGTGCCAGCAAGGGGACAGGGGGCCCCCAGGAGACCCAGTACTTC.